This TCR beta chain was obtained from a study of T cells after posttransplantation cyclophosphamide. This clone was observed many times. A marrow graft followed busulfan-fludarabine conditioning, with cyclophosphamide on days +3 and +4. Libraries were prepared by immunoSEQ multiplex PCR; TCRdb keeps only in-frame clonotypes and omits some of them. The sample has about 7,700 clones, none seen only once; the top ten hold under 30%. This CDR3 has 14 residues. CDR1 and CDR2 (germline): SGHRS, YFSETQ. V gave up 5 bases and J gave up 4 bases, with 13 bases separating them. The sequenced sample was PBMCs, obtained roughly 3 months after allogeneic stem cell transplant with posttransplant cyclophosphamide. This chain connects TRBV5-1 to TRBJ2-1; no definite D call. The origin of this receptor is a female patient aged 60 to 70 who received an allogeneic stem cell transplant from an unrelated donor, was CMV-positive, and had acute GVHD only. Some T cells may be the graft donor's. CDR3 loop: CASRLPQSYNEQFF. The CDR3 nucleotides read TGCGCCAGCAGGCTACCCCAATCTTACAATGAGCAGTTCTTC. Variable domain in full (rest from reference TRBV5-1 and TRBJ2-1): KAGVTQTPRYLIKTRGQQVTLSCSPISGHRSVSWYQQTPGQGLQFLFEYFSETQRNKGNFPGRFSGRQFSNSRSEMNVSTLELGDSALYLCASRLPQSYNEQFFGPGTRLTVL.